What follows are 20 T cell receptor beta chains derived from one specimen sequenced in a study of shared clonotypes between healthy human individuals. Some clones are missing from TCRdb's copy, which holds only in-frame ones; the method was immunoSEQ multiplex PCR. This repertoire shows 700,000 or so clones, 72% found once; its top ten account for approximately 1.8%. Sequencing used memory CD4+ T cells sorted from blood. Documented subset: CD45RA-negative fraction. These receptors were collected from a woman aged 30 to 39 in good health.

The chain couples TRBV2 to TRBJ2-5; D possibly corresponds to TRBD2 (6 bases). The end of the DNA is better explained by TRBJ2-7, so the J call may be wrong. From germline, CDR1 is SNHLY and CDR2 FYNNEI. The length of the CDR3 is 11 residues. CDR3 amino acids: CASHRLGEQYF. CDR3 DNA sequence: TGTGCCAGCCACCGACTAGGCGAGCAGTACTTC.

In the case of this clone: The same CDR3 can be traced to other DNA sequences in this sample. The rearrangement joins TRBV5-1 to TRBJ2-1, with 11 bases lining up with TRBD2. There are 14 residues in the CDR3. The germline V gene encodes CDR1 SGHRS and CDR2 YFSETQ. V lost 5 bases, J lost 4 bases, and 2 bases stayed unmatched. In DNA, the CDR3 is TGCGCCAGCAGGGTAGCGGGAGGGTACAATGAGCAGTTCTTC. Translation gives CASRVAGGYNEQFF.

This chain uses TRBV4-2 with TRBJ1-2; TRBD1 aligns across 9 bases. The CDR3 is 15 amino acids. The junction had 11 bases not matched to a gene; V was cut back by 4 bases and J by 8 bases. Germline CDR1 reads LGHNA; CDR2 reads YNFKEQ. For the CDR3, the DNA is TGTGCCAGCAGCCCTCAGATACAGGGGGCGCGCGGCTACACCTTC. Amino acids: CASSPQIQGARGYTF.

The rearrangement joins TRBV30 to TRBJ1-2; no definite D call. V lost 0 bases, J lost 4 bases, and 12 bases lay in between. CDR3 length: 14 residues. The germline V gene encodes CDR1 GTSNPN and CDR2 SVGIG (reference sequence). DNA of the CDR3: TGTGCCTGGAGTGTATACGTAACTCTCTATGGCTACACCTTC. Translation: CAWSVYVTLYGYTF.

This sequence joins TRBV7-2 and TRBJ1-5; TRBD1 agrees at 7 bases. The length of the CDR3 is 14 residues. Trimming cost V 3 bases and J 8 bases; bases outside gene matches: 7. From germline, CDR1 is SGHTA and CDR2 FQGNSA. The DNA for the CDR3 is TGTGCCAGCAGCTTTAGCGGTCAGGGGGAGCCCCAGCATTTT. This codes for CASSFSGQGEPQHF.

The chain uses TRBV4-2 and TRBJ1-4, with D unresolved. The germline CDR1 and CDR2 sequences are LGHNA and YNFKEQ. The CDR3 runs 15 residues. V was shortened by 1 base and J by 5 bases, with 11 bases between the two germline ends. The CDR3 nucleotides read TGTGCCAGCAGCCAAGGGGCCAGAGAGAATGAAAAACTGTTTTTT. Amino acid sequence: CASSQGARENEKLFF.

The DNA for the CDR3 is TGTGCCAGCACCAGACAGGGGAGCACAGATACGCAGTATTTT. Translation: CASTRQGSTDTQYF. This chain connects TRBV7-2 to TRBJ2-3, with TRBD1 identical over 8 bases. The ends lost 7 bases at V and 0 bases at J; junction bases unmatched: 3. The CDR3 has 14 residues. Looked up from germline, CDR1 is SGHTA and CDR2 is FQGNSA.

The rearrangement uses TRBV10-2 and TRBJ2-7; D unresolved. The V end was cut by 1 base, the J end by 6 bases, with 4 bases between. The CDR3 consists of 11 residues. Germline V gene lookup returns CDR1 WSHSY and CDR2 SAAADI. CDR3 nucleotide sequence: TGCGCCAGCAGTGAGTGGGCCGAGCAGTACTTC. Its protein product is CASSEWAEQYF.

The rearrangement uses TRBV19 and TRBJ1-2; 10 bases align to TRBD1. This CDR3 is 16 amino acids long. In germline, CDR1 is LNHDA, CDR2 SQIVND (reference sequence). Germline trimming cut 6 bases from V and 2 bases from J; bases unmatched to any gene: 9. The CDR3 coding sequence is TGTGCCAGTAGCCTAATAGCGGGACAGGGGAACTATGGCTACACCTTC. Translation: CASSLIAGQGNYGYTF. The full variable domain, rest sourced from reference TRBV19 and TRBJ1-2, is DGGITQSPKYLFRKEGQNVTLSCEQNLNHDAMYWYRQDPGQGLRLIYYSQIVNDFQKGDIAEGYSVSREKKESFPLTVTSAQKNPTAFYLCASSLIAGQGNYGYTFGSGTRLTVV.

This chain links TRBV6-6 with TRBJ2-7; no reliable D call. The CDR3 runs 14 residues. CDR1 is MNHNY, CDR2 SVGAGI, per germline (reference sequence). V lost 0 bases, J lost 6 bases, and 12 bases lay in between. Here the CDR3 reads CASSYSNFSPEQYF. CDR3 nucleotide sequence: TGTGCCAGCAGTTACTCGAATTTCAGTCCCGAGCAGTACTTC.

The chain uses TRBV7-3 and TRBJ2-3, with no clear D. V lost 5 bases, J lost 1 base, and 13 bases lay in between. Germline loops: CDR1 SGHTA, CDR2 FQGTGA. The CDR3 extends over 15 amino acids. The CDR3 reads CASSLSGVGTDTQYF. As DNA, the CDR3 is TGTGCCAGCAGCCTCTCGGGCGTGGGCACAGATACGCAGTATTTT.

V and J are TRBV27 and TRBJ1-5; no clear D gene. The V gene lost 0 bases and the J gene lost 3 bases, with 9 bases spanning the gap. This CDR3 spans 15 amino acids. CDR1 and CDR2 (germline): MNHEY, SMNVEV (reference sequence). DNA for the CDR3: TGTGCCAGCAGTTTATCCTCGGCGATCAATCAGCCCCAGCATTTT. It yields the protein CASSLSSAINQPQHF.

This clone was counted between two and nine times. J is TRBJ2-2 and V is TRBV4-2; maybe TRBD1 (6 bases). V was cut by 4 bases and J by 4 bases, with 16 bases left in between. The CDR3 consists of 16 residues. In germline, CDR1 is LGHNA, CDR2 YNFKEQ. The CDR3 protein is CASSPRQDRSTGELFF. DNA of the CDR3: TGTGCCAGCAGCCCCAGACAGGACAGAAGCACCGGGGAGCTGTTTTTT.

This sequence joins TRBV5-1 and TRBJ2-2; D not certain. V lost 5 bases, J lost 6 bases, and 8 bases lay in between. Germline V CDR1 and CDR2: SGHRS, YFSETQ. This CDR3 is built from 12 residues. The CDR3 DNA reads TGCGCCAGCAGAAGTCCGCCCGGGGAGCTGTTTTTT. It encodes CASRSPPGELFF.

J is TRBJ2-7 and V is TRBV6-5; 9 bases are shared with TRBD2. The germline CDR1 and CDR2 sequences are MNHEY and SVGAGI. This CDR3 comprises 15 residues. V gave up 5 bases and J gave up 4 bases; unmatched junction bases: 9. This CDR3 is CASSRGTSIGYEQYF. The CDR3 region has the DNA TGTGCCAGCAGTAGAGGGACTAGCATTGGATACGAGCAGTACTTC.

The CDR3 reads CASSVQGETYEQYF. CDR3 sequence (DNA): TGTGCCAGCAGCGTACAGGGTGAGACCTACGAGCAGTACTTC. The chain links TRBV9 to TRBJ2-7, with D possibly being TRBD1 (5 bases). Germline V gives CDR1 SGDLS, CDR2 YYNGEE. Trimming left V 1 base short and J 2 bases short, with 10 bases between. The CDR3 covers 14 residues.

This clone was observed once. This chain links TRBV6-5 with TRBJ2-1; 10 bases are a match to TRBD2. This CDR3 is 13 amino acids long. The germline gives CDR1 MNHEY, CDR2 SVGAGI. The V gene end was trimmed by 7 bases and the J gene end by 5 bases; junction bases not matched to a gene: 2. CDR3 in DNA: TGTGCCAGCAAAGCGGGAGGGCACAATGAGCAGTTCTTC. Translated: CASKAGGHNEQFF.

V is TRBV18 and J is TRBJ2-3; D remains ambiguous. Trimming left V 0 bases short and J 4 bases short, with 8 bases between. Germline assignment: CDR1 KGHSH and CDR2 LQKENI. The CDR3 is made up of 14 amino acids. This CDR3 reads CASSPPSRADTQYF. DNA of the CDR3: TGTGCCAGCTCACCACCTTCTCGAGCAGATACGCAGTATTTT. Together with reference TRBV18 and TRBJ2-3, the CDR3 gives the full variable domain: NAGVMQNPRHLVRRRGQEARLRCSPMKGHSHVYWYRQLPEEGLKFMVYLQKENIIDESGMPKERFSAEFPKEGPSILRIQQVVRGDSAAYFCASSPPSRADTQYFGPGTRLTVL.

V is TRBV27 and J is TRBJ2-7; D not resolved. Germline V gives CDR1 MNHEY, CDR2 SMNVEV (reference sequence). V was cut by 5 bases and J by 1 base, with 15 bases left in between. This CDR3 region has 15 residues. The CDR3 region is CASSPEKGSSYEQYF. As DNA, the CDR3 is TGTGCCAGCAGTCCCGAGAAGGGTAGTTCCTACGAGCAGTACTTC.

The chain links TRBV18 to TRBJ2-2; 12 bases are a match to TRBD2. The CDR3 is 18 amino acids. Trimming took 3 bases from V and 4 from J; bases not matched to a gene: 9. Germline-derived CDR1 and CDR2 are KGHSH and LQKENI. CDR3 sequence (DNA): TGTGCCAGCTCACCGTGGGGACTAGCGGGCCAAGGCACCGGGGAGCTGTTTTTT. Protein sequence: CASSPWGLAGQGTGELFF.